The text below deals with one T cell receptor beta chain. The V and J ends lost 4 bases and 2 bases, in that order; junction bases with no gene match: 8. This CDR3 is 15 amino acids long. Per the germline V gene, CDR1 is SGHRS and CDR2 is YFSETQ. This sample was included in a study of blood T cell repertoires in COVID-19. As for the study in general: Sites in the United States, Italy and Spain provided acute and convalescent COVID-19 samples. Sources were T cells, B-cell-depleted T cells, or PBMCs; the material itself was cDNA or gDNA.

In the study's own analysis: Amplified reference gene primers provided the basis for estimating nucleated cell counts. The table came from immunoSEQ multiplex PCR; TCRdb's copy has only in-frame clones and leaves some out. That table gives V, J and clone size, and the DNA gave D and trimming. The table shows some 89,000 clones, with approximately 82% occurring only once. The sample consisted of peripheral blood. The source of this sequence is a woman aged 80 or over with acute or convalescent COVID-19. The chain employs TRBV5-1 and TRBJ2-5; 7 bases line up with TRBD2. CDR3 loop: CASSGRTSGQETQYF. The CDR3, as DNA: TGCGCCAGCAGCGGGAGGACTAGTGGACAAGAGACCCAGTACTTC.